This T cell receptor (beta chain) was obtained from a study of cytomegalovirus exposure and HLA in healthy donors. The protocol was immunoSEQ multiplex PCR, while the TCRdb copy is restricted to in-frame clones and leaves out a portion. The sample has some 130,000 clones, approximately 87% seen once. Trimming pared 0 bases from V and 3 bases from J, leaving 3 bases between. Germline-derived CDR1 and CDR2 are LNHNV and YYDKDF (reference sequence). The CDR3 consists of 13 residues. The donors were part of the validation cohort of fewer than 150 subjects. That cohort was separate from the first cohort, which comprised under 750 subjects. Comments on this clone: Its antigen is not identified.

Findings of the study overall: The finding came from a later analysis; first-cohort TCR clusters tended to co-occur in the 95 to 150 validation repertoires. The study found most TCR sequences rare, yet found some public TCRs in many donors.

The chain recombines TRBV15 with TRBJ2-1, with unresolved D. The material sequenced was PBMCs. This receptor was identified in a young man in good health and CMV-seronegative. The chain's CDR3 is CATSREYYNEQFF. The CDR3 DNA follows: TGTGCCACCAGCAGAGAGTACTACAATGAGCAGTTCTTC.